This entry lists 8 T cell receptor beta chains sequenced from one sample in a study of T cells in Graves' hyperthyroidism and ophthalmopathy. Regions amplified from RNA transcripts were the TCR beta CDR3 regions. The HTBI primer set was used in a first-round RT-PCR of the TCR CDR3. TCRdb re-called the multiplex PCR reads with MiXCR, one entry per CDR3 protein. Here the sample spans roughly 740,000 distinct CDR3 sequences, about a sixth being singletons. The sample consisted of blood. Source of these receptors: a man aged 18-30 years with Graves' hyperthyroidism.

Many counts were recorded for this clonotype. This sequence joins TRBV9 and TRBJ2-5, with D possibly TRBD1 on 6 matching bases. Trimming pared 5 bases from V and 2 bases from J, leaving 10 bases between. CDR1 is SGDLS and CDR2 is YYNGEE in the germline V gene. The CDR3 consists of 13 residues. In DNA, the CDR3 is TGTGCCAGCAGTGTGGGACAACAAGAGACCCAGTACTTC. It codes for CASSVGQQETQYF. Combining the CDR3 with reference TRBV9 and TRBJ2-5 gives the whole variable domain DSGVTQTPKHLITATGQRVTLRCSPRSGDLSVYWYQQSLDQGLQFLIQYYNGEERAKGNILERFSAQQFPDLHSELNLSSLELGDSALYFCASSVGQQETQYFGPGTRLLVL.

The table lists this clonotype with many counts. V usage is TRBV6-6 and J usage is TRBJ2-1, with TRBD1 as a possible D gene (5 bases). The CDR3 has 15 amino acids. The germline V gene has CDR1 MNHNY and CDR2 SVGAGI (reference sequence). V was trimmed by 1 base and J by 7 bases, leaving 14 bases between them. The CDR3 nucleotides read TGTGCCAGCAGTTACTGGCAGGGTGGGGTTAATGAGCAGTTCTTC. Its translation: CASSYWQGGVNEQFF.

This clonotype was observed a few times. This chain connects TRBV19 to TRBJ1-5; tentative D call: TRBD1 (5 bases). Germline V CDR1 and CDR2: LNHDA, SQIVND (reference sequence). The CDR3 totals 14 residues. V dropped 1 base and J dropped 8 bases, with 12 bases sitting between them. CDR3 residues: CASSIGGNNEPQHF. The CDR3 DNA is TGTGCCAGTAGTATAGGGGGGAATAACGAGCCCCAGCATTTT.

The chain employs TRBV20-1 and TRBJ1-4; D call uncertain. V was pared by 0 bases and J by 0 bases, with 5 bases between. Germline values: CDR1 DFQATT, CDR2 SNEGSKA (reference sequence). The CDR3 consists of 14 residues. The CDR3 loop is CSARDGATNEKLFF. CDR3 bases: TGCAGTGCTAGAGATGGTGCAACTAATGAAAAACTGTTTTTT.

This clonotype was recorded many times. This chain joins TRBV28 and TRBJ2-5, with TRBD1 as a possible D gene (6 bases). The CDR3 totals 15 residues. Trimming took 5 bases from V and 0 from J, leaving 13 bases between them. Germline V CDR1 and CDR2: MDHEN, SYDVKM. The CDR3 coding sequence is TGTGCCAGCAGTCTCGGGACAACATACCAAGAGACCCAGTACTTC. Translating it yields CASSLGTTYQETQYF.

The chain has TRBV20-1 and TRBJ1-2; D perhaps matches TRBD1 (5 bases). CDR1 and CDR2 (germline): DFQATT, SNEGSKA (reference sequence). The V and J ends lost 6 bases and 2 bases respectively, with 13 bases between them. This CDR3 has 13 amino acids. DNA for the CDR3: TGCAGTGCCGGGACGTCCGAGAACTATGGCTACACCTTC. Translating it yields CSAGTSENYGYTF.

The CDR3 DNA reads TGTGCCAGCAGTGCAGGGGGCGGGTTCTCTGGCTACACCTTC. It translates to CASSAGGGFSGYTF. The V gene is TRBV2, the J gene TRBJ1-2, with TRBD1 matching 8 bases. V trimming: 4 bases; J trimming: 7 bases; junction bases outside the gene matches: 8. CDR1 and CDR2 (germline): SNHLY, FYNNEI. This CDR3 is 14 amino acids long.

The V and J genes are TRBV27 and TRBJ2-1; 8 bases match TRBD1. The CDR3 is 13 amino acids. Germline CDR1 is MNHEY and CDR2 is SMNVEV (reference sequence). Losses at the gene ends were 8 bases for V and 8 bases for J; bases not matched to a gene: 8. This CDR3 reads CASQGTGYDEQFF. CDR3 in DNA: TGTGCCAGCCAGGGGACAGGTTACGATGAGCAGTTCTTC.